Presented here are 28 T cell receptor beta chains from one specimen sequenced in a study of spatial heterogeneity in lung cancer. From the 5' RACE reads, TCRdb called clonotypes with MiXCR, one entry per CDR3 protein. The sample shows 48,000 or so distinct CDR3 sequences, approximately 5% of them seen only once. Time point in this sample: sample taken at primary tumor resection. The source material was PBMCs, sampled at surgery. These receptors were obtained from a male donor with early-stage non-small cell lung cancer.

This clonotype was observed at least ten times. The V gene is TRBV20-1, the J gene TRBJ2-1; the match to TRBD2 covers 9 bases. V lost 0 bases and J lost 4; bases outside the gene matches: 13. Germline V gene data show CDR1 as DFQATT and CDR2 as SNEGSKA (reference sequence). The CDR3 is 18 amino acids. CDR3 region: CSARDPPRLAGLYNEQFF. DNA of the CDR3: TGCAGTGCTAGAGATCCCCCCAGGCTAGCGGGACTGTACAATGAGCAGTTCTTC.

Ten or more counts support this clonotype. The chain is built from TRBV20-1 and TRBJ1-1; D ambiguous. V was pared by 2 bases and J by 0 bases, with 7 bases between. Germline values: CDR1 DFQATT, CDR2 SNEGSKA (reference sequence). The CDR3 length is 13 residues. The CDR3 region has the DNA TGCAGTGCTAGAACGCAGATGAACACTGAAGCTTTCTTT. Encoded protein: CSARTQMNTEAFF.

This chain uses TRBV5-1 with TRBJ2-5; 8 bases align to TRBD1. V lost 4 bases, J lost 5 bases, and 13 bases stayed unmatched. The CDR3 extends over 16 amino acids. In germline, CDR1 is SGHRS, CDR2 YFSETQ. DNA of the CDR3: TGCGCCAGCAGCCCTTTGGCCAGGGGGCGCCGGGAGACCCAGTACTTC. This sequence encodes CASSPLARGRRETQYF.

At least ten counts were recorded for this clonotype. The chain uses TRBV5-1 and TRBJ1-4, with 7 nucleotides matching TRBD1. The CDR3 runs 15 residues. The V gene's germline CDR1 is SGHRS and CDR2 YFSETQ. The trim removed 4 bases at V and 6 bases at J, leaving 9 bases unmatched. The DNA of the CDR3 is TGCGCCAGCAGCAAGGGACAGCGGGACGATGAAAAACTGTTTTTT. Protein sequence: CASSKGQRDDEKLFF. The full variable domain, completed using reference TRBV5-1 and TRBJ1-4, is KAGVTQTPRYLIKTRGQQVTLSCSPISGHRSVSWYQQTPGQGLQFLFEYFSETQRNKGNFPGRFSGRQFSNSRSEMNVSTLELGDSALYLCASSKGQRDDEKLFFGSGTQLSVL.

This clonotype was seen many times. J is TRBJ2-1 and V is TRBV18; TRBD2 agrees at 9 bases. This CDR3 has 13 residues. Looked up from germline, CDR1 is KGHSH and CDR2 is LQKENI. Trimming cost V 6 bases and J 8 bases; bases outside gene matches: 5. The DNA for the CDR3 is TGTGCCAGCTCCGGGACTAGCTCCGATGAGCAGTTCTTC. Protein product: CASSGTSSDEQFF.

The chain has TRBV27 and TRBJ2-7; 8 bases map to TRBD2. V dropped 6 bases and J dropped 4; count of bases not matched to a gene: 8. This CDR3 is 14 amino acids long. Germline V gene data show CDR1 as MNHEY and CDR2 as SMNVEV (reference sequence). The CDR3 protein is CASRSSGSTYEQYF. CDR3 nucleotides: TGTGCCAGCAGATCAAGCGGGAGCACTTACGAGCAGTACTTC.

This clonotype was recorded many times. The rearrangement links TRBV20-1 to TRBJ1-6; 8 bases are shared with TRBD1. The CDR3 is made up of 16 amino acids. Trimming at V came to 6 bases and at J to 6 bases, leaving 13 bases not matched to a gene. Germline-derived CDR1 and CDR2 are DFQATT and SNEGSKA (reference sequence). The CDR3 loop is CSAEMGQETSNSPLHF. For the CDR3, the DNA is TGCAGTGCCGAGATGGGACAGGAAACCTCTAATTCACCCCTCCACTTT.

Many counts were recorded for this clonotype. This chain connects TRBV5-4 to TRBJ2-1; 8 bases map to TRBD2. V was pared by 4 bases and J by 5 bases, with 8 bases of the junction left unmatched. Per the germline V gene, CDR1 is SGHNT and CDR2 is YYREEE (reference sequence). The CDR3 has 15 residues. As DNA, the CDR3 is TGTGCCAGCAGCCCCGGGGGGGTGGCCGACAATGAGCAGTTCTTC. Translation: CASSPGGVADNEQFF.

This clonotype occurred many times. The rearrangement links TRBV5-1 to TRBJ2-3; D is uncertain. The V gene lost 3 bases and the J gene lost 5 bases, with 10 bases spanning the gap. The CDR3 has 13 amino acids. From germline, CDR1 is SGHRS and CDR2 YFSETQ. The chain's CDR3 is CASSSLEIDTQYF. Here the CDR3 DNA reads TGCGCCAGCAGCTCCCTCGAGATAGATACGCAGTATTTT.

The chain links TRBV5-1 to TRBJ2-3; TRBD2 agrees at 11 bases. Germline V CDR1 and CDR2: SGHRS, YFSETQ. V shed 4 bases, J shed 0 bases, and the junction held 4 bases outside the gene matches. The CDR3 has 16 amino acids. The chain's CDR3 is CASSTGTSGSTDTQYF. In DNA, the CDR3 is TGCGCCAGCAGCACAGGGACTAGCGGCAGCACAGATACGCAGTATTTT.

This clonotype was seen ten or more times. The V and J genes are TRBV19 and TRBJ2-1, with D perhaps matching TRBD1 (5 bases). This CDR3 has 16 amino acids. Per germline, CDR1 LNHDA and CDR2 SQIVND (reference sequence). V gave up 4 bases and J gave up 3 bases, with 16 bases separating them. The CDR3: CASSTGRGEGYNEQFF. The CDR3, as DNA: TGTGCCAGTAGTACCGGTAGGGGTGAAGGCTACAATGAGCAGTTCTTC.

The sample holds many counts of this clonotype. CDR3 protein: CASSPRTSGRWADTQYF. CDR3 bases: TGTGCCAGCAGCCCTCGGACTAGCGGGAGATGGGCAGATACGCAGTATTTT. The chain is built from TRBV9 and TRBJ2-3; 13 bases map to TRBD2. CDR3 length: 17 residues. The germline gives CDR1 SGDLS, CDR2 YYNGEE. J lost 4 bases, V lost 4 bases, and 9 bases had no gene match.

By share of the sample, this clonotype is medium-sized. The J gene is TRBJ1-1, the V gene TRBV4-1, with a possible D match to TRBD1 (5 bases). The CDR3 runs 14 residues. From germline, CDR1 is MGHRA and CDR2 YSYEKL. The ends were cut back, 1 base at V and 10 bases at J, with 16 bases in the middle. CDR3 coding DNA: TGCGCCAGCAGCCAAGTCAAGGGGCTCCATGTAGCTTTCTTT. Its protein is CASSQVKGLHVAFF.

This clonotype has more than one count but fewer than ten. CDR3: CASSLLQTNTEAFF. The DNA of the CDR3 is TGCGCCAGCAGCTTGCTCCAAACGAACACTGAAGCTTTCTTT. The V and J genes are TRBV5-1 and TRBJ1-1; D gene uncertain. Trimming pared 1 base from V and 1 base from J, leaving 8 bases between. Germline values: CDR1 SGHRS, CDR2 YFSETQ. The CDR3 has 14 residues.

As regards this clonotype: This may arise from a read error, as a much more abundant clone is one base away. The rearrangement uses TRBV5-6 and TRBJ2-3, with D perhaps matching TRBD1 or TRBD2 (6 bases each). The CDR3 extends over 15 amino acids. V lost 1 base and J lost 4, with 13 bases in between. The germline CDR1 and CDR2 sequences are SGHDT and YYEEEE. CDR3 nucleotide sequence: TGTGCCAGCAGCTTGACAGGGAGGAGGGCAGATACGCAGTATTTT. Protein: CASSLTGRRADTQYF.

On this clonotype itself: This clone may be a read error of a much larger clone one base away. The chain has TRBV5-1 and TRBJ2-3; D gene unclear. From germline, CDR1 is SGHRS and CDR2 YFSETQ. This CDR3 spans 15 amino acids. The V end was cut by 0 bases, the J end by 1 base, with 9 bases between. The CDR3 reads CASSLDPSGTDTQYF. The CDR3 nucleotides read TGCGCCAGCAGCTTGGATCCTTCTGGCACAGATACGCAGTATTTT.

This clonotype showed up many times. The chain couples TRBV6-2 or TRBV6-3 to TRBJ2-7; D not certain. Per the germline V gene, CDR1 is MNHEY and CDR2 is SVGEGT. The CDR3 runs to 18 residues. V was clipped by 0 bases and J by 1 base, with 19 bases between them. For the CDR3, the DNA is TGTGCCAGCAGTTACTCGAGCTCCAGGCGAGGTGGGTCCTACGAGCAGTACTTC. It is translated as CASSYSSSRRGGSYEQYF.

This clonotype was observed at least ten times. J is TRBJ2-1 and V is TRBV11-2; no definite D call. This CDR3 comprises 15 residues. The germline V and J ends were trimmed by 1 base and 4 bases, with 11 bases remaining between them. Germline V CDR1 and CDR2: SGHAT, FQNNGV. CDR3 nucleotides: TGTGCCAGCAGCTTAGCGAGCTTGGAGTACAATGAGCAGTTCTTC. Translation: CASSLASLEYNEQFF. Full variable domain (outside the CDR3, taken from reference TRBV11-2 and TRBJ2-1): EAGVAQSPRYKIIEKRQSVAFWCNPISGHATLYWYQQILGQGPKLLIQFQNNGVVDDSQLPKDRFSAERLKGVDSTLKIQPAKLEDSAVYLCASSLASLEYNEQFFGPGTRLTVL.

V gene TRBV5-1 combines with J gene TRBJ2-7; D is unresolved. The length of the CDR3 is 15 residues. CDR1 is SGHRS and CDR2 is YFSETQ in the germline V gene. With 0 bases removed from V and 3 bases from J, the gap between germline ends came to 13 bases. The CDR3 loop reads CASSLGQVTNYEQYF. The CDR3 coding sequence is TGCGCCAGCAGCTTGGGGCAGGTGACCAACTACGAGCAGTACTTC.

This clonotype was seen at least ten times. CDR3 protein: CSGLRTGSPPDQPQHF. The CDR3 nucleotides read TGCAGTGGACTTCGGACAGGAAGTCCTCCTGATCAGCCCCAGCATTTT. V gene TRBV20-1 combines with J gene TRBJ1-5; TRBD1 matches 7 bases. V lost 7 bases to trimming and J lost 5 bases; unmatched junction nucleotides: 17. The germline V gene encodes CDR1 DFQATT and CDR2 SNEGSKA (reference sequence). The CDR3 spans 16 residues.

There are many counts of this clonotype. The V gene is TRBV7-9, the J gene TRBJ2-7, with 8 bases that match TRBD1. In germline, CDR1 is SEHNR, CDR2 FQNEAQ (reference sequence). This CDR3 is built from 12 residues. The trim removed 3 bases at V and 6 bases at J, leaving 1 base unmatched. This CDR3 reads CASSFTGGEQYF. DNA for the CDR3: TGTGCCAGCAGCTTTACAGGGGGCGAGCAGTACTTC.

This clonotype occurred many times. The rearrangement joins TRBV11-2 to TRBJ2-7; 15 bases map to TRBD2. This CDR3 contains 15 residues. CDR1 SGHAT and CDR2 FQNNGV come from the germline V gene. V trimming: 5 bases; J trimming: 7 bases; junction bases outside the gene matches: 6. DNA for the CDR3: TGTGCCAGCAGCCGGACTAGCGGGAGGGCCGAAGAGCAGTACTTC. It codes for CASSRTSGRAEEQYF.

At least ten counts were recorded for this clonotype. The chain links TRBV28 to TRBJ2-7, with D tentatively TRBD2 (6 bases). The CDR3 extends over 11 amino acids. Germline V CDR1 and CDR2: MDHEN, SYDVKM. Between the trimmed V and J ends, which lost 7 bases and 6 bases, there was a span of 10 bases. Written as DNA, the CDR3 is TGTGCCAGCACGGGGGAGGTCGAGCAGTACTTC. Translated, it gives CASTGEVEQYF. Drawing the rest from reference TRBV28 and TRBJ2-7, the complete variable domain is DVKVTQSSRYLVKRTGEKVFLECVQDMDHENMFWYRQDPGLGLRLIYFSYDVKMKEKGDIPEGYSVSREKKERFSLILESASTNQTSMYLCASTGEVEQYFGPGTRLTVT.

This clonotype showed up many times. The chain employs TRBV5-1 and TRBJ2-5; weak D call: TRBD2 (6 bases). The germline V gene has CDR1 SGHRS and CDR2 YFSETQ. Trimming left V 7 bases short and J 5 bases short, with 12 bases between. The CDR3 consists of 12 residues. In nucleotides, the CDR3 is TGCGCCAGCGGGGAGGCTGCGGAGACCCAGTACTTC. It codes for CASGEAAETQYF.

This clonotype appeared many times. V usage is TRBV6-1 and J usage is TRBJ1-5; 7 nucleotides match TRBD1. This CDR3 is 13 amino acids long. With V trimmed by 7 bases and J by 7 bases, 7 bases remained unmatched. CDR1 is MNHNS, CDR2 SASEGT, per germline. The CDR3 coding sequence is TGTGCCAGCACCGACAGGGCGTACCAGCCCCAGCATTTT. Translating it yields CASTDRAYQPQHF.

In its sample, this clonotype was seen many times. The V call is TRBV7-2, the J call TRBJ1-2; D call uncertain. This CDR3 is built from 13 residues. V gave up 2 bases and J gave up 4 bases, with 8 bases separating them. The germline V gene has CDR1 SGHTA and CDR2 FQGNSA. Written as DNA, the CDR3 is TGTGCCAGCAGCTTAATCGGGAGCTATGGCTACACCTTC. This sequence encodes CASSLIGSYGYTF.

At least ten counts were recorded for this clonotype. CDR3 residues: CASSSGGPTYEQYF. The CDR3 nucleotides read TGTGCCAGCAGCTCCGGGGGGCCCACCTACGAGCAGTACTTC. V gene TRBV3-1 combines with J gene TRBJ2-7; a weak D match, TRBD2 (7 bases). Trimming removed 5 bases at V and 2 bases at J, with 13 bases between. The CDR3 length is 14 residues. The germline gives CDR1 LGHDT, CDR2 YNNKEL (reference sequence).

This clonotype was recorded many times. This chain links TRBV5-1 with TRBJ1-1; 9 nucleotides line up with TRBD1. The CDR3 runs 14 residues. Losses at the gene ends were 4 bases for V and 5 bases for J; bases not matched to a gene: 6. Germline V gives CDR1 SGHRS, CDR2 YFSETQ. CDR3: CASSRGQGRTEAFF. The CDR3 DNA sequence: TGCGCCAGCAGCCGCGGACAGGGGAGGACTGAAGCTTTCTTT. Full variable domain (missing parts from reference TRBV5-1 and TRBJ1-1): KAGVTQTPRYLIKTRGQQVTLSCSPISGHRSVSWYQQTPGQGLQFLFEYFSETQRNKGNFPGRFSGRQFSNSRSEMNVSTLELGDSALYLCASSRGQGRTEAFFGQGTRLTVV.